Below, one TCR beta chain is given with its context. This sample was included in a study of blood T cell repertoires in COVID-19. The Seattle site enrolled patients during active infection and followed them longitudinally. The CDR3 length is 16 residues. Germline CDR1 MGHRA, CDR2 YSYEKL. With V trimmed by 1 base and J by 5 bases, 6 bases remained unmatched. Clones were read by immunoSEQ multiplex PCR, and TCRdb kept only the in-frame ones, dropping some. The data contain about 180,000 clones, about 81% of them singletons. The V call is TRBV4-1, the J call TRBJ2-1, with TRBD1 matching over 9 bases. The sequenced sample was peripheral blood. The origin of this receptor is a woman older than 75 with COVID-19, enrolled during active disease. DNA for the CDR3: TGCGCCAGCAGCCAAGTCGGGGACAGGGTCCACAATGAGCAGTTCTTC. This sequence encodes CASSQVGDRVHNEQFF.